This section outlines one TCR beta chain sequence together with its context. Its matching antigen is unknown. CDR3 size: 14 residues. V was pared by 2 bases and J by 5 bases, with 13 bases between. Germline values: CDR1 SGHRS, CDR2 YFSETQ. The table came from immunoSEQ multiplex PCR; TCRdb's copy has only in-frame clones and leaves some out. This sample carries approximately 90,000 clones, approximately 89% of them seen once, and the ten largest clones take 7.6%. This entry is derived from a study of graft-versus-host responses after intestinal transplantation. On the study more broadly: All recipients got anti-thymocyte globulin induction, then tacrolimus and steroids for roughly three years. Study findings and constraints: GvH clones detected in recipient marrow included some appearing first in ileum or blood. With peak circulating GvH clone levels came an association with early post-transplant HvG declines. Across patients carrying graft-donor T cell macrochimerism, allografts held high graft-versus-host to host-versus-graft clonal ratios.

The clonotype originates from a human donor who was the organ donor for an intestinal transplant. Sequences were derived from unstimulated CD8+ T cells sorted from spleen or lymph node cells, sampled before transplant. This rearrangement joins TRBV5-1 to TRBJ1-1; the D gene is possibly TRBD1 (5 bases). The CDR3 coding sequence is TGCGCCAGCAGCTTTTCAGGGAAGTTAACTGAAGCTTTCTTT. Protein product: CASSFSGKLTEAFF. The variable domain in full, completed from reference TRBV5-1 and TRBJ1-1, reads KAGVTQTPRYLIKTRGQQVTLSCSPISGHRSVSWYQQTPGQGLQFLFEYFSETQRNKGNFPGRFSGRQFSNSRSEMNVSTLELGDSALYLCASSFSGKLTEAFFGQGTRLTVV.